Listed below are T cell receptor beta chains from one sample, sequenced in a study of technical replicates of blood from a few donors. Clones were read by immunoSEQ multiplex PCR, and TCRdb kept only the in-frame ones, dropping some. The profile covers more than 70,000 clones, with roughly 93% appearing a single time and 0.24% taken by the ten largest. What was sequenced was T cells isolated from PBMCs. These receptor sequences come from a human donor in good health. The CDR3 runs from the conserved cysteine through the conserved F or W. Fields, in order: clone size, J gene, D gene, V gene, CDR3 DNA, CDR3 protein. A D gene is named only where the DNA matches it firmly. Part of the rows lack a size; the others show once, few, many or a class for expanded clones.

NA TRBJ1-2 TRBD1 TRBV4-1 TGCGCCAGCAGCCCACCGGGACAGGGAGCGAATGGCTACACCTTC CASSPPGQGANGYTF
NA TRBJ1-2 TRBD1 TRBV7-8 TGTGCCAGCAGCTCAACCGGGACAGGTGGGAACTACACCTTC CASSSTGTGGNYTF
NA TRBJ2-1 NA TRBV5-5 TGTGCCAGCAGCTTGGCCGGGGGTAGCGGACCCTACAATGAGCAGTTCTTC CASSLAGGSGPYNEQFF
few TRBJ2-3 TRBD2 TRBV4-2 TGTGCCAGCAGCCAAGCTCTAGCGGGGGGCACAGATACGCAGTATTTT CASSQALAGGTDTQYF
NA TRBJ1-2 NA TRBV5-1 TGCGCCAGCAGCCCGGACAGCTATGGCTACACCTTC CASSPDSYGYTF
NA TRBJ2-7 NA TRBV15 TGTGCCACCAGCAGGTATCAAGGCGGGGGCCACGAGCAGTACTTC CATSRYQGGGHEQYF
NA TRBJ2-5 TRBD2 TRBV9 TGTGCCAGCAGCGTAGGCCGGGGGGGTGAGACCCAGTACTTC CASSVGRGGETQYF
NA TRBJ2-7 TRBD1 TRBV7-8 TGTGCCAGCAGCTCGACAGGGGTATTGGGCGAGCAGTACTTC CASSSTGVLGEQYF
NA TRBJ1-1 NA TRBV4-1 TGCGCCAGCAGCCAATTTGTGACAGAAGCGGCTTTCTTT CASSQFVTEAAFF
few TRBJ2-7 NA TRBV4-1 TGCGCCAGCAGCCAAGCACTGTTTAGCTCCTACGAGCAGTACTTC CASSQALFSSYEQYF
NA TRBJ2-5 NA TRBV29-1 TGCAGCGTTTACCTTCGGAGCGGGGAGACCCAGTACTTC CSVYLRSGETQYF
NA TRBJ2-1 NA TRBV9 TGTGCCAGCAGCAGATCGAGCTCCTACAATGAGCAGTTCTTC CASSRSSSYNEQFF
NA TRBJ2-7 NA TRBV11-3 TGTTCCTCTTACAGGGCCACCTACGAGCAGTACTTC CSSYRATYEQYF
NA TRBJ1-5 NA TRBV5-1 TGCGCCAGCAGCTTCGGGCAGGGGAATCAGCCCCAGCATTTT CASSFGQGNQPQHF
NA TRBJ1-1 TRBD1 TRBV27 TGTGCCAGCAGTTTCGGGGCAGGGGGCACTGAAGCTTTCTTT CASSFGAGGTEAFF
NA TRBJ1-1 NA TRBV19 TGTGCCAGTAGTACCCCCTCGAGAGAAGCTTTCTTT CASSTPSREAFF
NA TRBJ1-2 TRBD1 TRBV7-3 TGTGCCAGCAGCCCGGGGACAGGGGGCTTTTATGGCTACACCTTC CASSPGTGGFYGYTF
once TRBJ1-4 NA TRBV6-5 TGTGCCAGCAGTGAACTCCAGGAACAAAAACTGTTTTTT CASSELQEQKLFF
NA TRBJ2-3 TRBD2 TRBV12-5 TGTGCTAGTGGTTTGGCCGGGACTAGCGACTCCCGCACAGATACGCAGTATTTT CASGLAGTSDSRTDTQYF
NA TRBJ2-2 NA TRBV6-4 TGTGCCAGCAGTAGCGGACGGGAGCTGTTTTTT CASSSGRELFF
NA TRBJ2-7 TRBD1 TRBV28 TGTGCCAGCAGTTTATTGTTACAGGGGGTATACGAGCAGTACTTC CASSLLLQGVYEQYF
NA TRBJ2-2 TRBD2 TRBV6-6 TGTGCCAGCAGTCCGACTAGCTCCGGGGAGCTGTTTTTT CASSPTSSGELFF
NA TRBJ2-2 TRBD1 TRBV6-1 TGTGCCAGCAGTGAAGCCTACAGGGGTAGGGGGGAGCTGTTTTTT CASSEAYRGRGELFF
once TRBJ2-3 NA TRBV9 TGTGCCAGCAGCGCCGAGTCCCCTTCCGGCACAGATACGCAGTATTTT CASSAESPSGTDTQYF
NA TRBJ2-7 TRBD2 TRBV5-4 TGTGCCAGCAGCTTGTCGAGCGGGGGCTACGAGCAGTACTTC CASSLSSGGYEQYF
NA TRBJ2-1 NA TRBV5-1 TGCGCCAGCAGCTTGGGAACGGGAGTGCTCAATGAGCAGTTCTTC CASSLGTGVLNEQFF
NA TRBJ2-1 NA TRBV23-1 TGCGCCAGTATCGGCCAGACTGGCTCAAGGCGGTCCTACAATGAGCAGTTCTTC CASIGQTGSRRSYNEQFF
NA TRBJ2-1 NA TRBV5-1 TGCGCCAGCAGCTTTTGGCGGGGCGCCGCCTACAATGAGCAGTTCTTC CASSFWRGAAYNEQFF
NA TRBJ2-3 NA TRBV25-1 TGTGCCAGCAGTAAAACGGGAGCTGGAGATACGCAGTATTTT CASSKTGAGDTQYF
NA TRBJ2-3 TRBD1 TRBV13 TGTGCCAGCAGCACCAAACAGGGGATAACCACAGATACGCAGTATTTT CASSTKQGITTDTQYF
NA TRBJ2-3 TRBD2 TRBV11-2 TGTGCCAGCAGCCCCCCCCAGCGGGGTCTAGATACGCAGTATTTT CASSPPQRGLDTQYF
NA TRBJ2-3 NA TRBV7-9 TGTGCCAGCAGCTTTGCGGGGGCTGGAGATACGCAGTATTTT CASSFAGAGDTQYF
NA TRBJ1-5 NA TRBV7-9 TGTGCCAGCAGTCCGCGGATCGATCAGCCCCAGCATTTT CASSPRIDQPQHF
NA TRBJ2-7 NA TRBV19 TGTGCCAGTAGTTTGGACTTAACCTACGAGCAGTACTTC CASSLDLTYEQYF
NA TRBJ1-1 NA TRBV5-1 TGCGCCAGCAGCGGGGGAGGCAACACTGAAGCTTTCTTT CASSGGGNTEAFF
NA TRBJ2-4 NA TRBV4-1 TGCGCCAGCAGCCAAATCCGGGACAACAAAAACATTCAGTACTTC CASSQIRDNKNIQYF
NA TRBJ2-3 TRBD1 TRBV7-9 TGTGCCAGCAGCTCCCCCGGGACAGGGTTCCGTACGCAGTATTTT CASSSPGTGFRTQYF
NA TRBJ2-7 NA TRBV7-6 TGTGCCAGCAGCCTGTTGGGGGGCGAGCAGTACTTC CASSLLGGEQYF
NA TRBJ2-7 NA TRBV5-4 TGTGCCAGCAGGCAGGGGCGGGGGAGCTCCTACGAGCAGTACTTC CASRQGRGSSYEQYF